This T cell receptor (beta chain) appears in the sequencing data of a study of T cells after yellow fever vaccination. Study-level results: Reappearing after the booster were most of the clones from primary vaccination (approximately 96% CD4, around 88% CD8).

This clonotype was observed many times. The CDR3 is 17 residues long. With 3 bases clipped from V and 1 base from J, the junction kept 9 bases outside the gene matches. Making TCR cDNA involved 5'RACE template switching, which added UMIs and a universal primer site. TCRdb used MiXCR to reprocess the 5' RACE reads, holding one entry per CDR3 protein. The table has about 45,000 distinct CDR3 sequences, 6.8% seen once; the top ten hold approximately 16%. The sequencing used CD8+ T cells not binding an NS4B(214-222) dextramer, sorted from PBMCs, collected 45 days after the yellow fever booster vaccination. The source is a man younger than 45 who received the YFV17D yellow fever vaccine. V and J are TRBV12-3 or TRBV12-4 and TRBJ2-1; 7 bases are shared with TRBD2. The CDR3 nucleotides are TGTGCCAGCAGTTTCGTGGGGGGGATCGGATCCTACAATGAGCAGTTCTTC. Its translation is CASSFVGGIGSYNEQFF.